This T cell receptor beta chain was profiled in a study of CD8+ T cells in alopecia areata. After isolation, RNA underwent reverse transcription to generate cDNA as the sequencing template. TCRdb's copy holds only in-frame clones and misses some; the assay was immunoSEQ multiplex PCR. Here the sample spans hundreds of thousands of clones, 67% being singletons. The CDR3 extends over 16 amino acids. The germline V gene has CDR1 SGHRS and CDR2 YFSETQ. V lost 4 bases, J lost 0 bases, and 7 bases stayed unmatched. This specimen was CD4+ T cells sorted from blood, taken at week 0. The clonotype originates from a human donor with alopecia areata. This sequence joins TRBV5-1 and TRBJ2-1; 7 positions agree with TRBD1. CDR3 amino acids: CASSEGQTISYNEQFF. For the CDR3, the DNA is TGCGCCAGCAGCGAGGGACAGACAATCTCCTACAATGAGCAGTTCTTC.